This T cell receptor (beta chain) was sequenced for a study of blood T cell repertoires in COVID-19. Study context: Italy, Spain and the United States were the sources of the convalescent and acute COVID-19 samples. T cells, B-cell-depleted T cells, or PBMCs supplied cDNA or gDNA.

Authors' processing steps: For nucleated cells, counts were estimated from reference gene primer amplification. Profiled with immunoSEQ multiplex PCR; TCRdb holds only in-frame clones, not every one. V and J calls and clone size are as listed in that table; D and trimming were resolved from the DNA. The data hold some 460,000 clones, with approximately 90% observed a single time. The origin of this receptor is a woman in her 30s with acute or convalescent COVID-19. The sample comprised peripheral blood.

The CDR3 nucleotides are TGTGCCAGCAGTTTTGGGGGCGGAATGCGCAATCAGCCCCAGCATTTT. Residues: CASSFGGGMRNQPQHF. The rearrangement links TRBV27 to TRBJ1-5; D is possibly TRBD1 (6 bases). The CDR3 has 16 residues. Germline V gene sequence: CDR1 MNHEY, CDR2 SMNVEV (reference sequence). V shed 3 bases and J shed 2 bases, with 14 bases lying between them.